This entry describes one TCR beta chain. The antigen remains unidentified. Profiling relied on immunoSEQ multiplex PCR, and the TCRdb table lists in-frame clones only, not all of them. The sample has about 140,000 clones, over 75% seen once. The data were obtained in a study of cytotoxic CD8 clonotypes in ibrutinib-treated CLL. Study-wide results and caveats: Clonality was higher at baseline than in age-matched healthy donors and tracked circulating CD8+ T-cell counts. Private clonotypes, not public ones, expanded at ibrutinib response. The study found clonality rose at ibrutinib response, then fell toward baseline at progression. Sample timing was unmatched between remission and later-progressing patients; lymph nodes unstudied.

The CDR3 extends over 13 amino acids. Germline CDR1 SEHNR, CDR2 FQNEAQ (reference sequence). Trimming cost V 10 bases and J 4 bases, with 17 bases left between them. Sequencing was performed on PBMCs, taken after 36 months of ibrutinib treatment. The rearrangement links TRBV7-9 to TRBJ2-7; tentatively, D is TRBD2 (6 bases). This clonotype was obtained from a human donor with chronic lymphocytic leukemia. This CDR3 is CATLRDSPYEQYF. The CDR3 coding sequence is TGTGCCACCCTACGGGACTCCCCGTACGAGCAGTACTTC.